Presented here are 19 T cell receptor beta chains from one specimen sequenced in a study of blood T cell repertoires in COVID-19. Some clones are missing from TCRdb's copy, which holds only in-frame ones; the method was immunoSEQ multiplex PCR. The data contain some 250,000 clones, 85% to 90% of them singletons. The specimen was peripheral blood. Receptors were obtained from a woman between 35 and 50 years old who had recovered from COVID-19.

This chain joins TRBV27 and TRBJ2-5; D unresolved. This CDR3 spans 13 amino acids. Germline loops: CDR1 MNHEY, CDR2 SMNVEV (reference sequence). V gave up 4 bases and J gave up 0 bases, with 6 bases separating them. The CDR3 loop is CASSSVYQETQYF. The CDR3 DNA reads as TGTGCCAGCAGTTCCGTATACCAAGAGACCCAGTACTTC.

The CDR3: CASSPGGYTGELFF. The CDR3 DNA reads as TGTGCCAGCTCCCCGGGGGGGTACACCGGGGAGCTGTTTTTT. V usage is TRBV28 and J usage is TRBJ2-2; TRBD2 aligns across 8 bases. This CDR3 has 14 residues. The ends lost 8 bases at V and 3 bases at J; junction bases unmatched: 5. Looked up from germline, CDR1 is MDHEN and CDR2 is SYDVKM. Supplemented by reference TRBV28 and TRBJ2-2, the full variable domain reads DVKVTQSSRYLVKRTGEKVFLECVQDMDHENMFWYRQDPGLGLRLIYFSYDVKMKEKGDIPEGYSVSREKKERFSLILESASTNQTSMYLCASSPGGYTGELFFGEGSRLTVL.

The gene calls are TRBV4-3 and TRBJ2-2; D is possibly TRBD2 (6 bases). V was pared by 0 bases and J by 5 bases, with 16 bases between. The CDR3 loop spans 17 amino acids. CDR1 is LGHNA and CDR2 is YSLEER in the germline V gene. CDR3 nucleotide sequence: TGCGCCAGCAGCCAAGATTGGGGTAGCGGAGCTACCGGGGAGCTGTTTTTT. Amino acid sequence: CASSQDWGSGATGELFF.

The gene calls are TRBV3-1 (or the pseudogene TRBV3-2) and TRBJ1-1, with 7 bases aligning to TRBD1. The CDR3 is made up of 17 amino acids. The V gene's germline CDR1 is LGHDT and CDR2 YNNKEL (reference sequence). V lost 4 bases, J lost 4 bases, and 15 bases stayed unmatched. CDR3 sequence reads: CASSRSEGALSGTEAFF. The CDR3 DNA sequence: TGTGCCAGCAGCCGGTCAGAGGGGGCGCTTTCCGGCACTGAAGCTTTCTTT.

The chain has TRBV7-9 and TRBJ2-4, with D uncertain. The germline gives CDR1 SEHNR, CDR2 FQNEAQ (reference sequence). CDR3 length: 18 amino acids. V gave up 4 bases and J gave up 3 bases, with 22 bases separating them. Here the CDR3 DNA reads TGTGCCAGCAGCTCCCCGCAGGCCCAGGAAGTAGGCAAAAACATTCAGTACTTC. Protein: CASSSPQAQEVGKNIQYF.

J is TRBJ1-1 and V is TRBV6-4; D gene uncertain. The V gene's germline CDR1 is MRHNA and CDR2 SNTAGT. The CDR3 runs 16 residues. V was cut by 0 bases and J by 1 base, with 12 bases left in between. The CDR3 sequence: CASSDSPGRANTEAFF. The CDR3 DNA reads TGTGCCAGCAGTGACTCCCCGGGGAGGGCGAACACTGAAGCTTTCTTT.

CDR3 in DNA: TGTGCCAGCAGACCCGGACAGGGGGCAGGGCAGCCCCAGCATTTT. It is translated as CASRPGQGAGQPQHF. The chain links TRBV27 to TRBJ1-5, with 11 bases that match TRBD1. Germline V gene sequence: CDR1 MNHEY, CDR2 SMNVEV (reference sequence). V shed 6 bases, J shed 7 bases, and the junction held 8 bases outside the gene matches. The CDR3 totals 15 residues.

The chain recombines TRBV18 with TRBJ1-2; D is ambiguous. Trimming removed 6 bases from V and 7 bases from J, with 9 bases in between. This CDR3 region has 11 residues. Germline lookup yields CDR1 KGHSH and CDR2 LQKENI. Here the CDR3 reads CASSPTFGYTF. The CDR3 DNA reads TGTGCCAGCTCCCCTACCTTTGGCTACACCTTC.

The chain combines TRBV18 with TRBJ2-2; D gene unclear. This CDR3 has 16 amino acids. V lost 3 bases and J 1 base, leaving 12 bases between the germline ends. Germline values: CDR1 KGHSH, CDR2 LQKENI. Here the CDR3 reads CASSPLEVGNTGELFF. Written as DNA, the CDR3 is TGTGCCAGCTCACCTTTAGAGGTTGGGAACACCGGGGAGCTGTTTTTT.

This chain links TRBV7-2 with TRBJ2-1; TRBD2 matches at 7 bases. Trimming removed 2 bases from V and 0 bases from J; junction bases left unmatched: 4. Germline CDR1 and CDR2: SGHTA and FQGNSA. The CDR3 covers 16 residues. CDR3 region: CASSLWGGSSYNEQFF. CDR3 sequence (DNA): TGTGCCAGCAGCTTATGGGGGGGGAGCTCCTACAATGAGCAGTTCTTC.

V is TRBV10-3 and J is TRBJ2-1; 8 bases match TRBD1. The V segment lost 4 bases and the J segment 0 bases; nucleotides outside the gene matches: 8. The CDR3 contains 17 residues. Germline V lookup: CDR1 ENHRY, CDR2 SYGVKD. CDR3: CAISGPTGGSSYNEQFF. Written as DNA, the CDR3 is TGTGCCATCAGTGGCCCCACAGGGGGGAGCTCCTACAATGAGCAGTTCTTC.

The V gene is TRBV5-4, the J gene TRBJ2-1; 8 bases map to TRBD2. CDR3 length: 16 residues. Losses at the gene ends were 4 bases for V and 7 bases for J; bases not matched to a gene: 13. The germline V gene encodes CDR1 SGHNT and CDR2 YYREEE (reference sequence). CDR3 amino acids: CASSREAGEPTNEQFF. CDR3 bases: TGTGCCAGCAGCCGCGAAGCGGGAGAGCCGACGAATGAGCAGTTCTTC.

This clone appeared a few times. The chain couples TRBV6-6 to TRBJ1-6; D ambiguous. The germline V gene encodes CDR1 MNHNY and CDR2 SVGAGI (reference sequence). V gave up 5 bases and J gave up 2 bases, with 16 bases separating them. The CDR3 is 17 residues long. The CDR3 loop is CASSPSITATYNSPLHF. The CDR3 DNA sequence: TGTGCCAGCAGTCCGAGCATCACAGCAACCTATAATTCACCCCTCCACTTT.

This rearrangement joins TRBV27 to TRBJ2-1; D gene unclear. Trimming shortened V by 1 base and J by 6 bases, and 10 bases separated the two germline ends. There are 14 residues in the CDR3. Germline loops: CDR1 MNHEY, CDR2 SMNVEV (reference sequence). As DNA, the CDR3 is TGTGCCAGCAGTTTATTTCTGGGCCCCAATGAGCAGTTCTTC. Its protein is CASSLFLGPNEQFF.

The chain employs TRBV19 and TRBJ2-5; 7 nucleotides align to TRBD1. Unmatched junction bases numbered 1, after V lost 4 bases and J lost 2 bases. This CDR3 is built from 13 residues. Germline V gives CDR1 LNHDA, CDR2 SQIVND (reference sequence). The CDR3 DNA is TGTGCCAGTAGTACGGGACAGCAAGAGACCCAGTACTTC. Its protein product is CASSTGQQETQYF.

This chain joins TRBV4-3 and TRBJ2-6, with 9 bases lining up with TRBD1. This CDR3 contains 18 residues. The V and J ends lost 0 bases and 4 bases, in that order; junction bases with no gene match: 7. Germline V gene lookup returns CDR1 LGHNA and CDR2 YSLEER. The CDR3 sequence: CASSQDGTGSWGANVLTF. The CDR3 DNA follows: TGCGCCAGCAGCCAAGATGGGACAGGGAGTTGGGGGGCCAACGTCCTGACTTTC.

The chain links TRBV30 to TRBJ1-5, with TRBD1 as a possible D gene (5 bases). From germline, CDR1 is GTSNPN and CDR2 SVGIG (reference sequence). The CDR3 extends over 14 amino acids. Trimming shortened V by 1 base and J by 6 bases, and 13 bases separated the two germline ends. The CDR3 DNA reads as TGTGCCTGGAGTGCGTTCGGTAGGGGTCAGCCCCAGCATTTT. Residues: CAWSAFGRGQPQHF.

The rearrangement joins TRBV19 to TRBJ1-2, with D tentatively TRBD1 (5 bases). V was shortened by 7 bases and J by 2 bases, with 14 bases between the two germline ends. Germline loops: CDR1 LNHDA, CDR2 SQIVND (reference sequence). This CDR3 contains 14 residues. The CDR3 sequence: CASTLGAANYGYTF. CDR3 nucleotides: TGTGCCAGTACCCTTGGGGCAGCCAACTATGGCTACACCTTC.

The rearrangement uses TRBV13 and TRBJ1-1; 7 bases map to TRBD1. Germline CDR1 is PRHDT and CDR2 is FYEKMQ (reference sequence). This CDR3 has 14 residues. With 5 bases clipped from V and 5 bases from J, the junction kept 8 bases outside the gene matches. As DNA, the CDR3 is TGTGCCAGCAGCGCAAGACAGGGAAGGACTGAAGCTTTCTTT. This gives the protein CASSARQGRTEAFF.